Described below is a single TCR beta chain sequence and its context. Assay used: immunoSEQ multiplex PCR; TCRdb lists only in-frame clones, some missing. The data hold more than 95,000 clones, with about 80% observed a single time. The V end lost 0 bases, the J end lost 4 bases, and 4 bases lay between the germline ends. The CDR3 has 12 residues. Germline V CDR1 and CDR2: SGHRS, YFSETQ. This record belongs to a study of blood T cell repertoires in COVID-19. Overall study context: Both acute and convalescent COVID-19 samples were obtained from the United States, Italy and Spain. In each case, the material was cDNA or gDNA derived from T cells, B-cell-depleted T cells, or PBMCs.

The receptor was derived from a woman aged 50 to 65 with acute or convalescent COVID-19. The J gene is TRBJ1-2, the V gene TRBV5-1, with no clear D. The sample was peripheral blood. CDR3 bases: TGCGCCAGCAGCTTGGACAGCTATGGCTACACCTTC. Its protein is CASSLDSYGYTF.